This TCR beta chain was sequenced for a study of blood T cell repertoires in COVID-19. Background on the study: T cells, B-cell-depleted T cells, or PBMCs supplied cDNA or gDNA.

Per the original methods: Using reference gene primer amplification, nucleated cell counts were estimated. Sequenced by immunoSEQ multiplex PCR; TCRdb stores in-frame clones only, minus some. D and trimming come from the DNA, and the V and J calls and clone size come from that table. This sample has 100,000 to 120,000 clones, with 88% found just once. The germline V gene encodes CDR1 MNHNS and CDR2 SASEGT. This CDR3 has 15 residues. V was trimmed by 1 base and J by 4 bases, leaving 11 bases between them. This clone was counted only a few times. Sample: peripheral blood. The chain has TRBV6-1 and TRBJ1-5; D possibly corresponds to TRBD1 (5 bases). The TCR originated in a human donor in a cohort sampled during active COVID-19. The CDR3 DNA follows: TGTGCCAGCAGTGAAGTTGGGGCGCGGAATCAGCCCCAGCATTTT. It encodes CASSEVGARNQPQHF.